The source of this TCR beta chain is a study of beta chain features in type 1 diabetes. There are a few counts of this clone. Germline CDR1 and CDR2: MNHEY and SVGAGI. Losses at the gene ends were 2 bases for V and 4 bases for J; bases not matched to a gene: 7. This CDR3 spans 15 amino acids. Reverse transcribing all isolated RNA meant expressed TCRB transcripts were sequenced. Profiled with immunoSEQ multiplex PCR; TCRdb holds only in-frame clones, not every one. In the table there are just over 450,000 clones, approximately 31% of which are singletons. V usage is TRBV6-5 and J usage is TRBJ2-5; 7 nucleotides match TRBD2. This sequence was found in a man younger than 30 in good health. The material sequenced was naive CD4+ T cells from blood. As DNA, the CDR3 is TGTGCCAGCAGTTACGGGGGAGGGTCGGGAGAGACCCAGTACTTC. Its protein is CASSYGGGSGETQYF.